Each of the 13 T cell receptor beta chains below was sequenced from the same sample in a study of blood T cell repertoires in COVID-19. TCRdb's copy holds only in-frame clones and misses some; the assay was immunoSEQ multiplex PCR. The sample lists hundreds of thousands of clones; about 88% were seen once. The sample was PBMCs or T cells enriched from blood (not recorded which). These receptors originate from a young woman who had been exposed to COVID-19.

DNA for the CDR3: TGTGCCAGTAGTACCGGGACAGGGTTGTATGGCTACACCTTC. Its translation: CASSTGTGLYGYTF. V and J are TRBV19 and TRBJ1-2; 9 bases match TRBD1. Trimming took 4 bases from V and 5 from J; bases not matched to a gene: 5. The CDR3 sequence is 14 residues long. CDR1 and CDR2 from the germline V gene are LNHDA and SQIVND (reference sequence).

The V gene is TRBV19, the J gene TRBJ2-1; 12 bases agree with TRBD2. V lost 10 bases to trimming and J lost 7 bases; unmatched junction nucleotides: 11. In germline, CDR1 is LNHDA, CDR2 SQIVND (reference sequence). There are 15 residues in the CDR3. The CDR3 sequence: CATGLLAGGGNEQFF. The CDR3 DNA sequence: TGTGCCACCGGGCTGCTAGCGGGGGGGGGTAATGAGCAGTTCTTC. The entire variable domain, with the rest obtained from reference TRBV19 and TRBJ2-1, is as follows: DGGITQSPKYLFRKEGQNVTLSCEQNLNHDAMYWYRQDPGQGLRLIYYSQIVNDFQKGDIAEGYSVSREKKESFPLTVTSAQKNPTAFYLCATGLLAGGGNEQFFGPGTRLTVL.

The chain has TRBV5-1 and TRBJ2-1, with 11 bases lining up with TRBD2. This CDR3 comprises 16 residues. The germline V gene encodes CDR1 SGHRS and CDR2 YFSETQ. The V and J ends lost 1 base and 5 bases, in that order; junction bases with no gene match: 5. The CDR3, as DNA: TGCGCCAGCAGCTTGTTTGAGACTAGCGGGAACAATGAGCAGTTCTTC. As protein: CASSLFETSGNNEQFF.

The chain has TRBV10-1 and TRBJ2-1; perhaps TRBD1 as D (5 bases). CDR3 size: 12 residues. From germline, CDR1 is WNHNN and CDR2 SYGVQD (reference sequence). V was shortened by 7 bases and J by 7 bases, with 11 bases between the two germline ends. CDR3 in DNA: TGCGCCAGCACGGACAAGCTTAATGAGCAGTTCTTC. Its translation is CASTDKLNEQFF.

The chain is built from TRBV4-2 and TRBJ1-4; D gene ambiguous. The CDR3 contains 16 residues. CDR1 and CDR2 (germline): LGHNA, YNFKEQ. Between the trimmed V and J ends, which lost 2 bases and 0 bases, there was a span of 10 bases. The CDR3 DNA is TGTGCCAGCAGCCAAAATCCGGGAGCAACTAATGAAAAACTGTTTTTT. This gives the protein CASSQNPGATNEKLFF.

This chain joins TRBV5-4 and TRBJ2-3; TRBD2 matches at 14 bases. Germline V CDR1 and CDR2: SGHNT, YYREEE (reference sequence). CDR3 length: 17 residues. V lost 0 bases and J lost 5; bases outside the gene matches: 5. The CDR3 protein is CASSLEGLAGDGDTQYF. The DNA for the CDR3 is TGTGCCAGCAGCTTGGAGGGACTAGCGGGAGATGGAGATACGCAGTATTTT.

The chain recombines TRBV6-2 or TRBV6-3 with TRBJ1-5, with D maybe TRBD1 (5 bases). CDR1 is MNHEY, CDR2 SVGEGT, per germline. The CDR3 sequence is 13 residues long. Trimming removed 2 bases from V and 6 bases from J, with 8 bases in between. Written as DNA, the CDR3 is TGTGCCAGCAGTTACCAGGGAGGTCAGCCCCAGCATTTT. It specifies CASSYQGGQPQHF.

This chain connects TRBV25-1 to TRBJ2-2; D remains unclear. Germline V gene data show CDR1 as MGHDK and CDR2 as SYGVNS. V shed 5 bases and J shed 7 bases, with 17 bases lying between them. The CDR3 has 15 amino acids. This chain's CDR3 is CASSPPGRMSGELFF. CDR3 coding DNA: TGTGCCAGCAGTCCACCAGGCCGAATGAGCGGGGAGCTGTTTTTT.

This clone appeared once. Written as DNA, the CDR3 is TGCGCCAGCAGCCAAGCCGGGACTAGCGGCCACGAGCAGTACTTC. This codes for CASSQAGTSGHEQYF. The chain recombines TRBV4-1 with TRBJ2-7, with 11 bases that match TRBD2. The CDR3 totals 15 residues. Trimming cost V 1 base and J 5 bases; bases outside gene matches: 4. Germline CDR1 and CDR2: MGHRA and YSYEKL.

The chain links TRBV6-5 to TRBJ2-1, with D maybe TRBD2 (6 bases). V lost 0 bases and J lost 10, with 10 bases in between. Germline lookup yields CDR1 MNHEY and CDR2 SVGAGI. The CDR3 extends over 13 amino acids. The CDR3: CASSYSVLAEQFF. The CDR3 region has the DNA TGTGCCAGCAGTTACTCGGTCCTAGCGGAGCAGTTCTTC.

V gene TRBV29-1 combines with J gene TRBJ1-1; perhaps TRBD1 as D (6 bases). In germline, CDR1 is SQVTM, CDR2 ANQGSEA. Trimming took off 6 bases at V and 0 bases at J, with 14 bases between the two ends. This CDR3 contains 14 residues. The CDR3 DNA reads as TGCAGCGTGGAGGACAGACTTATGAACACTGAAGCTTTCTTT. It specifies CSVEDRLMNTEAFF.

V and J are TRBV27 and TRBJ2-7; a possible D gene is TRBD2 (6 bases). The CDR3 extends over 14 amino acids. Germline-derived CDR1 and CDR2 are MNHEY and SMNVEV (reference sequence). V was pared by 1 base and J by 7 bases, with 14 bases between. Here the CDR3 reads CASSLYLGGGEQYF. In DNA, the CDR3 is TGTGCCAGCAGTTTATACCTGGGGGGAGGAGAGCAGTACTTC.

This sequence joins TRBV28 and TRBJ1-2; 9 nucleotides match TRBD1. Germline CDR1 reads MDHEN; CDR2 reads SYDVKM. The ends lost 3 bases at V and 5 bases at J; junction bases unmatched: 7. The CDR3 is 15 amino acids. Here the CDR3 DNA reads TGTGCCAGCAGTTTGAGGGACAGGGCACCGTATGGCTACACCTTC. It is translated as CASSLRDRAPYGYTF.